These T cell receptor beta chains were read from a single sample in a study of beta chain features in type 1 diabetes. Using immunoSEQ multiplex PCR, the repertoire was profiled, and TCRdb retains in-frame clones only, with some absent. The sample holds around 500,000 clones, about an eighth seen once. Sequenced material: naive CD4+ T cells from blood. Receptor source: a woman aged 18-29 years in good health. Each CDR3 is given with its conserved first and last residue. A D gene is named only where the DNA matches it firmly. The size entry is marked missing in some rows and otherwise reads once, few, many or a size class.

size,V,D,J,CDR3,DNA
few,TRBV21-1,-,TRBJ2-7,CASNDRDRAYEQYF,TGTGCCAGCAACGACCGGGACAGGGCCTACGAGCAGTACTTC
once,TRBV7-3,-,TRBJ2-5,CASSRALSETQYF,TGTGCCAGTAGCAGGGCGTTGTCAGAGACCCAGTACTTC
-,TRBV18,TRBD1,TRBJ2-5,CASSRRTGVETQYF,TGTGCCAGCTCACGACGGACAGGGGTCGAGACCCAGTACTTC
once,TRBV9,-,TRBJ2-2,CASSVATSSSTGELFF,TGTGCCAGCAGCGTAGCGACAAGTTCGTCCACCGGGGAGCTGTTTTTT
-,TRBV4-1,-,TRBJ1-2,CASSQKGPAGYGYTF,TGCGCCAGCAGCCAAAAAGGACCAGCGGGCTATGGCTACACCTTC
-,TRBV4-3,-,TRBJ1-4,CASSQASAGEKLFF,TGCGCCAGCAGCCAAGCCTCGGCGGGGGAAAAACTGTTTTTT
few,TRBV7-2,-,TRBJ1-2,CASSSFNYGYTF,TGTGCCAGCAGCTCCTTTAACTATGGCTACACCTTC
-,TRBV4-1,-,TRBJ2-5,CASSLTEGETQYF,TGCGCCAGCAGCCTCACCGAGGGGGAGACCCAGTACTTC
-,TRBV9,TRBD1,TRBJ2-2,CASSYGTGGSGELFF,TGTGCCAGCAGCTACGGGACAGGGGGCTCAGGGGAGCTGTTTTTT
few,TRBV5-4,-,TRBJ1-1,CASSRGQANTEAFF,TGTGCCAGCAGCCGGGGGCAGGCGAACACTGAAGCTTTCTTT
-,TRBV29-1,TRBD1,TRBJ2-5,CSERQGASETQYF,TGCAGCGAGAGACAGGGGGCGAGTGAGACCCAGTACTTC
-,TRBV7-2,TRBD1,TRBJ2-5,CASSPDRVGQETQYF,TGTGCCAGCAGCCCGGACAGGGTAGGGCAAGAGACCCAGTACTTC
few,TRBV20-1,-,TRBJ2-7,CSIGGRNEQYF,TGCAGTATCGGGGGTCGGAACGAGCAGTACTTC
few,TRBV30,TRBD1,TRBJ2-3,CAWTRDRAHLGTDTQYF,TGTGCCTGGACCCGGGACAGGGCCCATTTGGGCACAGATACGCAGTATTTT
few,TRBV7-9,TRBD2,TRBJ2-1,CASLSSGMSGSSYNEQFF,TGTGCCAGCTTATCTAGCGGGATGTCGGGAAGCTCCTACAATGAGCAGTTCTTC
few,TRBV5-1,-,TRBJ1-2,CASSFGRDGYTF,TGCGCCAGCAGCTTTGGCAGGGATGGCTACACCTTC
few,TRBV6-6,-,TRBJ1-4,CASSYSGEKLFF,TGTGCCAGCAGTTACTCGGGGGAAAAACTGTTTTTT
-,TRBV25-1,-,TRBJ2-3,CASSSRRSTDTQYF,TGTGCCAGCAGTTCCCGACGGAGCACAGATACGCAGTATTTT
-,TRBV29-1,-,TRBJ1-5,CSVGSYSNQPQHF,TGCAGCGTAGGTTCATATAGCAATCAGCCCCAGCATTTT
many,TRBV29-1,TRBD1,TRBJ2-5,CSVPTGWETQYF,TGCAGCGTACCGACAGGGTGGGAGACCCAGTACTTC
few,TRBV27,TRBD2,TRBJ2-7,CIWGGRPSYEQYF,TGTATCTGGGGAGGGCGTCCCTCCTACGAGCAGTACTTC
-,TRBV2,-,TRBJ2-1,CASSDWYRGSYNEQFF,TGTGCCAGCAGTGATTGGTACCGGGGCTCCTACAATGAGCAGTTCTTC
-,TRBV5-1,-,TRBJ2-5,CASSLGQGSLAETQYF,TGCGCCAGCAGCTTGGGTCAGGGAAGTTTGGCAGAGACCCAGTACTTC
few,TRBV12-5,TRBD1,TRBJ1-1,CASGSGGNTEAFF,TGTGCTAGTGGATCAGGGGGAAACACTGAAGCTTTCTTT
few,TRBV5-1,-,TRBJ1-2,CASSFAGASANYGYTF,TGCGCCAGCAGCTTTGCCGGGGCTTCAGCTAACTATGGCTACACCTTC
-,TRBV4-1,-,TRBJ1-4,CASSPQSNEKLFF,TGCGCCAGCAGTCCTCAGTCTAATGAAAAACTGTTTTTT
-,TRBV7-9,-,TRBJ1-1,CASSLTGNTEAFF,TGTGCCAGCAGCTTGACAGGCAACACTGAAGCTTTCTTT
-,TRBV7-9,-,TRBJ2-6,CASRSPLGVSGANVLTF,TGTGCCAGCAGGTCCCCGCTCGGGGTCTCAGGGGCCAACGTCCTGACTTTC
-,TRBV9,TRBD2,TRBJ2-5,CASSPRGRAQETQYF,TGTGCCAGCAGCCCACGGGGGAGGGCCCAGGAGACCCAGTACTTC
few,TRBV7-2,-,TRBJ1-3,CASSLRRGEGNTIYF,TGTGCCAGCAGCTTACGGAGGGGTGAGGGAAACACCATATATTTT
few,TRBV2,TRBD1,TRBJ2-3,CARTGTGVRTDTQYF,TGTGCCAGGACCGGGACAGGGGTCCGCACAGATACGCAGTATTTT
few,TRBV7-8,TRBD1,TRBJ2-2,CASRGQADTGELFF,TGTGCCAGCCGGGGACAGGCGGACACCGGGGAGCTGTTTTTT
-,TRBV7-6,-,TRBJ2-7,CASSLAQGGPYEQYF,TGTGCCAGCAGCTTGGCTCAGGGTGGCCCCTACGAGCAGTACTTC
-,TRBV4-3,TRBD1,TRBJ1-5,CASSHDRVDQPQHF,TGCGCCAGCAGCCACGACAGGGTTGATCAGCCCCAGCATTTT
few,TRBV7-8,TRBD1,TRBJ2-6,CASSPNTGAGANVLTF,TGTGCCAGCAGCCCCAATACAGGGGCTGGGGCCAACGTCCTGACTTTC
few,TRBV27,-,TRBJ2-1,CASSASGIGLPHNEQFF,TGTGCCAGCAGTGCCTCCGGTATCGGGCTTCCACACAATGAGCAGTTCTTC
few,TRBV7-2,-,TRBJ2-3,CASSISTDTQYF,TGTGCCAGCAGCATAAGCACAGATACGCAGTATTTT
-,TRBV27,-,TRBJ1-6,CASRPASPLHF,TGTGCCAGCAGGCCTGCCTCACCCCTCCACTTT
-,TRBV7-8,-,TRBJ1-2,CASSLAPWVNYGYTF,TGTGCCAGCAGCTTAGCACCCTGGGTCAACTATGGCTACACCTTC
-,TRBV15,TRBD2,TRBJ2-1,CATSRATSPPSNEQFF,TGTGCCACCAGCAGGGCGACTAGCCCACCTTCGAATGAGCAGTTCTTC
-,TRBV2,-,TRBJ1-2,CASSERGNYGYTF,TGTGCCAGCAGTGAAAGAGGAAACTATGGCTACACCTTC
-,TRBV15,-,TRBJ1-2,CATSTVLGTSFRGYTF,TGTGCCACCAGCACTGTACTTGGCACCAGTTTTCGTGGCTACACCTTC
few,TRBV30,TRBD1,TRBJ1-2,CAWNRGFNYGYTF,TGTGCCTGGAACAGGGGCTTCAACTATGGCTACACCTTC
-,TRBV25-1,-,TRBJ2-2,CASRGRTPNTGELFF,TGTGCCAGCAGGGGAAGGACCCCGAACACCGGGGAGCTGTTTTTT
-,TRBV6-6,TRBD1,TRBJ2-7,CASIKDRPSYEQYF,TGTGCCAGCATCAAGGACAGGCCTTCCTACGAGCAGTACTTC
few,TRBV7-3,-,TRBJ2-3,CASKPGPTTDTQYF,TGTGCCAGCAAGCCGGGGCCCACCACAGATACGCAGTATTTT
few,TRBV6-6,-,TRBJ2-3,CASSWKTSTDTQYF,TGTGCCAGCTCCTGGAAGACTAGCACAGATACGCAGTATTTT
-,TRBV7-2,-,TRBJ2-5,CASSPWGQYQETQYF,TGTGCCAGCAGCCCGTGGGGTCAGTACCAAGAGACCCAGTACTTC
-,TRBV6-5,-,TRBJ2-2,CASSYEGFTGELFF,TGTGCCAGCAGTTACGAGGGGTTCACCGGGGAGCTGTTTTTT
few,TRBV6-5,-,TRBJ2-5,CATQGSGRETQYF,TGTGCCACACAGGGTAGTGGGCGAGAGACCCAGTACTTC
-,TRBV29-1,-,TRBJ2-7,CSVGDTRTYEQYF,TGCAGCGTTGGGGACACCCGAACCTACGAGCAGTACTTC
-,TRBV9,TRBD2,TRBJ2-7,CASSPGGDRISYEQYF,TGTGCCAGCAGCCCCGGGGGGGACCGAATCTCCTACGAGCAGTACTTC
-,TRBV7-9,TRBD1,TRBJ1-4,CASSISGTGTNEKLFF,TGTGCCAGCAGCATCTCCGGGACAGGGACCAATGAAAAACTGTTTTTT
-,TRBV2,TRBD1,TRBJ1-1,CASSEGRYRGREAFF,TGTGCCAGCAGTGAAGGCCGGTACAGGGGGAGAGAAGCTTTCTTT
-,TRBV10-3,-,TRBJ2-1,CAISESWGSEQFF,TGTGCCATCAGTGAGTCGTGGGGGTCTGAGCAGTTCTTC